Reported below is one T cell receptor (beta chain). The antigen is undetermined. This sample was taken from a study of post-analysis software for immune sequencing data. Study information: Secondary progressive, relapsing-remitting and progressive-relapsing multiple sclerosis were among the included disease courses. Whole-study results and caveats: TRBV5-6, TRBV5-1 and TRBV20-1 belonged to a set of about five TRBV segments that were more frequent in patients than controls. Normalized Chao1 diversity was significantly reduced in patients versus controls. Under the F measure, samples that were prepared in one batch clustered strongly together.

Carried by the TCR beta cDNA libraries were unique molecular identifiers. TCRdb independently ran MiXCR on the PCR reads; one entry per CDR3 protein. The sample has about 430,000 distinct CDR3 sequences, 35% to 45% seen once. The V and J ends lost 3 bases and 6 bases respectively, with 9 bases between them. Looked up from germline, CDR1 is MDHEN and CDR2 is SYDVKM. The CDR3 contains 13 residues. Material for sequencing was blood. J is TRBJ1-5 and V is TRBV28; D gene uncertain. The receptor was derived from a girl aged 2 to 9 with multiple sclerosis. The DNA of the CDR3 is TGTGCCAGCAGTTTCAGTAGGGTTCAGCCCCAGCATTTT. Residues: CASSFSRVQPQHF.